These 8 T cell receptor beta chains share one sample of origin, sequenced in a study of cytomegalovirus exposure and HLA in healthy donors. The PCR was carried out with 60 Vbeta primers and 13 Jbeta primers. Sequenced by immunoSEQ multiplex PCR; TCRdb stores in-frame clones only, minus some. The sample has over 100,000 clones, 70% to 80% seen once. Sequences were obtained from PBMCs. Every receptor here comes from a woman aged 18 to 35 in good health and CMV-seropositive.

V usage is TRBV5-1 and J usage is TRBJ2-7; tentatively, D is TRBD2 (6 bases). Trimming pared 0 bases from V and 6 bases from J, leaving 10 bases between. Germline V gene lookup returns CDR1 SGHRS and CDR2 YFSETQ. The CDR3 spans 13 residues. The CDR3 loop reads CASSLARGAEQYF. DNA for the CDR3: TGCGCCAGCAGCTTGGCCCGCGGGGCCGAGCAGTACTTC.

This clone is a singleton in its sample. V gene TRBV5-8 combines with J gene TRBJ1-1; D perhaps matches TRBD1 (6 bases). Deletions cut 4 bases from V and 5 bases from J, with 12 bases between. This CDR3 is 13 amino acids long. Germline-derived CDR1 and CDR2 are SGHTS and YDEGEE. CDR3 sequence reads: CASSPKRGTEAFF. CDR3 nucleotides: TGTGCCAGCAGCCCAAAAAGGGGGACTGAAGCTTTCTTT.

The chain employs TRBV19 and TRBJ1-2, with 8 bases identical to TRBD1. The CDR3 runs 14 residues. The J segment lost 3 bases and the V segment lost 4 bases, leaving 4 bases of the junction unmatched. CDR1 is LNHDA and CDR2 is SQIVND in the germline V gene (reference sequence). The CDR3 here is CASSTRDRYYGYTF. Written as DNA, the CDR3 is TGTGCCAGTAGTACCCGGGACAGGTACTATGGCTACACCTTC.

The chain employs TRBV28 and TRBJ2-5; a weak D match, TRBD1 (6 bases). The CDR3 spans 15 residues. Trimming took 5 bases from V and 2 from J, leaving 15 bases between them. CDR1 and CDR2 (germline): MDHEN, SYDVKM. The CDR3 protein is CASSDLQGNQETQYF. The CDR3 nucleotides are TGTGCCAGCAGTGACCTACAGGGAAATCAAGAGACCCAGTACTTC.

This sequence joins TRBV30 and TRBJ1-4, with D uncertain. In germline, CDR1 is GTSNPN, CDR2 SVGIG (reference sequence). The CDR3 contains 12 residues. Trimming pared 1 base from V and 7 bases from J, leaving 7 bases between. The CDR3 sequence: CAWSGEGEKLFF. DNA for the CDR3: TGTGCCTGGAGTGGAGAGGGTGAAAAACTGTTTTTT.

The chain employs TRBV7-3 and TRBJ2-3; 7 positions match TRBD2. CDR3 size: 13 residues. Per germline, CDR1 SGHTA and CDR2 FQGTGA. The trim removed 6 bases at V and 1 base at J, leaving 1 base unmatched. The CDR3 spells CASRRGGTDTQYF. CDR3 bases: TGTGCCAGCAGACGGGGGGGCACAGATACGCAGTATTTT.

V is TRBV10-3 and J is TRBJ1-2; 7 bases map to TRBD1. V dropped 0 bases and J dropped 4; count of bases not matched to a gene: 2. CDR1 and CDR2 (germline): ENHRY, SYGVKD. CDR3 length: 14 amino acids. CDR3 loop: CAISESGGGYGYTF. The CDR3 DNA sequence: TGTGCCATCAGTGAGTCAGGGGGCGGCTATGGCTACACCTTC.

The chain links TRBV20-1 to TRBJ2-7; the D is unclear. Trimming left V 4 bases short and J 2 bases short, with 6 bases between. The CDR3 is made up of 11 amino acids. Germline V CDR1 and CDR2: DFQATT, SNEGSKA (reference sequence). CDR3 loop: CSAKRTYEQYF. DNA for the CDR3: TGCAGTGCTAAGCGAACCTACGAGCAGTACTTC.